One and the same sample provided the 17 T cell receptor beta chains below, sequenced in a study of regulatory T cells in long-lasting Graves disease. As for time point: persistent/refractory GD, antithyroid drugs over 5 years with positive TRAb. The TCR library was made from RNA extracted from PBMCs. Investigators prepared the TCR beta libraries by applying iRepertoire HTBI primers and Arm-PCR of CDR3 regions. MiXCR, run by TCRdb on the multiplex PCR reads, gives a single entry per CDR3 protein. The sample has some 370,000 distinct CDR3 sequences, 20% seen once. The sample here was peripheral blood mononuclear cells (PBMCs), taken when the disease was refractory, from a patient treated with antithyroid drugs. Receptor source: a female donor with Graves disease.

This clonotype was recorded many times. V is TRBV28 and J is TRBJ1-6; TRBD1 aligns across 7 bases. After removal of 5 bases from V and 0 bases from J, the junction contained 7 bases not matched to a gene. The CDR3 consists of 17 residues. Germline lookup yields CDR1 MDHEN and CDR2 SYDVKM. DNA of the CDR3: TGTGCCAGCAGTCCAGGGGGGTTGGGCTCCTATAATTCACCCCTCCACTTT. This codes for CASSPGGLGSYNSPLHF.

The chain combines TRBV6-1 with TRBJ2-7; a possible D gene is TRBD2 (6 bases). The V end lost 8 bases, the J end lost 12 bases, and 17 bases lay between the germline ends. The CDR3 loop spans 11 amino acids. Germline lookup yields CDR1 MNHNS and CDR2 SASEGT. CDR3 in amino acids: CASAGNSRGYF. The CDR3 bases are TGTGCCAGCGCGGGAAATTCCCGTGGGTACTTC.

This clonotype showed up many times. The chain recombines TRBV30 with TRBJ2-5; D gene unclear. The germline V gene encodes CDR1 GTSNPN and CDR2 SVGIG (reference sequence). Trimming left V 2 bases short and J 7 bases short, with 14 bases between. The CDR3 spans 13 residues. The CDR3 is CAWSPRQWGTQYF. In nucleotides, the CDR3 is TGTGCCTGGAGTCCTCGTCAATGGGGGACCCAGTACTTC.

Many counts were recorded for this clonotype. The rearrangement links TRBV11-1 to TRBJ2-7; 7 nucleotides match TRBD1. The junction had 11 bases not matched to a gene; V was cut back by 10 bases and J by 2 bases. The CDR3 length is 14 residues. Germline assignment: CDR1 SGHAT and CDR2 FQDESV (reference sequence). CDR3 sequence: CATSPHDRAYEQYF. The CDR3 DNA follows: TGTGCCACCTCACCCCACGACAGGGCCTACGAGCAGTACTTC.

This clonotype was picked up many times. The chain carries TRBV12-3 or TRBV12-4 and TRBJ2-5, with 12 bases lining up with TRBD2. CDR3 length: 15 residues. V shed 7 bases, J shed 4 bases, and the junction held 7 bases outside the gene matches. The CDR3: CASNPSGREGETQYF. CDR3 bases: TGTGCCAGCAATCCTAGCGGGAGGGAGGGAGAGACCCAGTACTTC.

This clonotype was seen a handful of times. V usage is TRBV20-1 and J usage is TRBJ2-5, with D hard to call. The germline V and J ends were trimmed by 7 bases and 1 base, with 10 bases remaining between them. The CDR3 is made up of 12 amino acids. Germline V gives CDR1 DFQATT, CDR2 SNEGSKA (reference sequence). In DNA form, the CDR3 reads TGCAGTGTCCCTCTTGGCCAAGAGACCCAGTACTTC. Translating gives CSVPLGQETQYF.

This clonotype was detected ten times or more. The J gene is TRBJ1-2, the V gene TRBV29-1; no reliable D call. The CDR3 extends over 13 amino acids. Germline CDR1 reads SQVTM; CDR2 reads ANQGSEA. The V end was cut by 2 bases, the J end by 2 bases, with 9 bases between. CDR3 nucleotides: TGCAGCGTTGAAAGTGGCGGGAACTATGGCTACACCTTC. Translated, it gives CSVESGGNYGYTF.

This sequence joins TRBV5-1 and TRBJ1-2; D perhaps matches TRBD1 (6 bases). Trimming took off 4 bases at V and 7 bases at J, with 26 bases between the two ends. The CDR3 sequence is 17 residues long. Looked up from germline, CDR1 is SGHRS and CDR2 is YFSETQ. The DNA for the CDR3 is TGCGCCAGCAGCCCAGTGGGGGTCGACAGGACGTTGGGTGGCTACACCTTC. Its protein product is CASSPVGVDRTLGGYTF.

J is TRBJ2-7 and V is TRBV15, with 12 bases matching TRBD2. The J segment lost 1 base and the V segment lost 3 bases, leaving 7 bases of the junction unmatched. Germline V gives CDR1 LNHNV, CDR2 YYDKDF (reference sequence). The CDR3 length is 17 residues. CDR3 protein: CATSRGPGTSGSYEQYF. CDR3 sequence (DNA): TGTGCCACCAGCAGGGGACCCGGGACTAGCGGGTCCTACGAGCAGTACTTC.

This clonotype was recorded at least ten times. For the CDR3, the DNA is TGTGCCAGCAGTTTTTCCCAGAACACTGAAGCTTTCTTT. It yields the protein CASSFSQNTEAFF. The chain employs TRBV27 and TRBJ1-1, with D hard to call. This CDR3 has 13 amino acids. Trimming left V 3 bases short and J 1 base short, with 6 bases between. Germline V gene sequence: CDR1 MNHEY, CDR2 SMNVEV (reference sequence).

This clonotype was seen at least ten times. V gene TRBV2 combines with J gene TRBJ2-7; possibly TRBD1 or TRBD2 for D (6 bases each). Germline lookup yields CDR1 SNHLY and CDR2 FYNNEI. The length of the CDR3 is 16 residues. The V end was cut by 5 bases, the J end by 3 bases, with 20 bases between. CDR3: CASSSPGDLLIYEQYF. CDR3 nucleotides: TGTGCCAGCAGTTCACCAGGGGACTTGCTAATCTACGAGCAGTACTTC.

This chain joins TRBV30 and TRBJ2-4, with TRBD2 matching over 10 bases. Per germline, CDR1 GTSNPN and CDR2 SVGIG (reference sequence). The V and J ends lost 2 bases and 1 base, in that order; junction bases with no gene match: 8. CDR3 length equals 17 residues. The CDR3 DNA reads as TGTGCCTGGAGTAAGGCTAGCGGGAGTGGTGCCAAAAACATTCAGTACTTC. Residues: CAWSKASGSGAKNIQYF.

The sample holds many counts of this clonotype. This chain joins TRBV12-3 or TRBV12-4 and TRBJ1-1, with a weak D call TRBD1 (6 bases). This CDR3 has 13 residues. Deletions cut 6 bases from V and 4 bases from J, with 12 bases between. This CDR3 reads CASSLRGSTEAFF. The CDR3 DNA is TGTGCCAGCAGCCTTAGGGGGAGCACTGAAGCTTTCTTT.

This clonotype was seen a few times. V gene TRBV7-2 combines with J gene TRBJ1-3, with D perhaps matching TRBD1 (5 bases). Per the germline V gene, CDR1 is SGHTA and CDR2 is FQGNSA. The CDR3 sequence is 16 residues long. V lost 2 bases and J 0 bases, leaving 11 bases between the germline ends. CDR3 sequence: CASSLTTGGSGNTIYF. The CDR3 DNA reads TGTGCCAGCAGCTTAACCACCGGGGGCTCTGGAAACACCATATATTTT.

This clonotype was counted at least ten times. V gene TRBV29-1 combines with J gene TRBJ1-1, with D uncertain. The germline V and J ends were trimmed by 6 bases and 5 bases, with 7 bases remaining between them. The CDR3 has 10 amino acids. Looked up from germline, CDR1 is SQVTM and CDR2 is ANQGSEA. The CDR3 sequence is CSVLETEAFF. The CDR3 DNA sequence: TGCAGCGTCTTGGAAACTGAAGCTTTCTTT.

This clonotype was picked up many times. The J gene is TRBJ2-7, the V gene TRBV7-9, with 11 bases that match TRBD2. CDR3 length equals 14 residues. The germline CDR1 and CDR2 sequences are SEHNR and FQNEAQ (reference sequence). V gave up 5 bases and J gave up 7 bases; unmatched junction bases: 7. CDR3 bases: TGTGCCAGCAGCGTACTAGCGGGAGCCGGGGAGCAGTACTTC. Translating gives CASSVLAGAGEQYF.

This clonotype was seen repeatedly, ten times or more. The genes are TRBV28 and TRBJ2-7; D tentatively reads TRBD1 or TRBD2 (5 bases each). Germline values: CDR1 MDHEN, CDR2 SYDVKM. The CDR3 runs 14 residues. V was trimmed by 4 bases and J by 5 bases, leaving 15 bases between them. CDR3 loop: CASSSMGDYDEQYF. CDR3 coding DNA: TGTGCCAGCAGTTCCATGGGGGATTACGACGAGCAGTACTTC.